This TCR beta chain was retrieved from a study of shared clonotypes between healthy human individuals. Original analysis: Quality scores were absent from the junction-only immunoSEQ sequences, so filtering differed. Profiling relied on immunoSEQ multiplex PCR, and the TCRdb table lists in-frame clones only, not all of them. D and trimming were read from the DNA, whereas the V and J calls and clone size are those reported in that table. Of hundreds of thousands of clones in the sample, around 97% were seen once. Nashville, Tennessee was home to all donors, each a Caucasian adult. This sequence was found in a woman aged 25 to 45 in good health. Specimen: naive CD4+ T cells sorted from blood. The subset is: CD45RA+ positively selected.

The CDR3 sequence is CASSVDPSGTNEQFF. CDR3 DNA: TGTGCCAGCAGCGTAGACCCTAGCGGGACTAATGAGCAGTTCTTC. This chain joins TRBV9 and TRBJ2-1, with 9 bases identical to TRBD2. V lost 0 bases to trimming and J lost 7 bases; unmatched junction nucleotides: 5. This CDR3 has 15 residues. From germline, CDR1 is SGDLS and CDR2 YYNGEE.